The next 26 T cell receptor beta chains were all read from a single sample in a study of Graves' ophthalmopathy and Graves' hyperthyroidism. For repertoire sequencing, the TCR beta CDR3 regions were amplified from RNA transcripts. An opening RT-PCR round employed HTBI primers and preceded a second-round multiplex PCR. TCRdb used MiXCR to reprocess the multiplex PCR reads, holding one entry per CDR3 protein. The sample carries around 520,000 distinct CDR3 sequences, 35% to 40% recorded once. Sequencing input: peripheral blood or thyroid tissue (not recorded which). The receptors were gathered from an adult man with Graves' hyperthyroidism.

The V call is TRBV7-2, the J call TRBJ2-5; possibly TRBD1 for D (6 bases). The germline V and J ends were trimmed by 3 bases and 5 bases, with 13 bases remaining between them. The V gene's germline CDR1 is SGHTA and CDR2 FQGNSA. This CDR3 is built from 14 residues. CDR3 amino acids: CASSLAARGETQYF. The CDR3 DNA sequence: TGTGCCAGCAGCTTGGCAGCAAGGGGGGAGACCCAGTACTTC.

This rearrangement joins TRBV12-5 to TRBJ2-3, with a possible D match to TRBD1 (5 bases). Germline CDR1 is LGHNT and CDR2 is FRNRAP. V lost 2 bases and J lost 6, with 21 bases in between. CDR3 size: 17 residues. CDR3 nucleotide sequence: TGTGCTAGTGGTTTGCCAATCCAGGGAATCCTGGGGGATACGCAGTATTTT. This encodes CASGLPIQGILGDTQYF.

This clonotype came up once. A read error may produce the germline difference seen at one junction end. The rearrangement links TRBV9 to TRBJ1-1; D uncertain. The CDR3 contains 14 residues. Per germline, CDR1 SGDLS and CDR2 YYNGEE. The CDR3 DNA is TGTGCCAGCAGCGTGAGCAGCGGAGACACTGGAGCTTTCTTT. Translating gives CASSVSSGDTGAFF.

This clonotype was picked up many times. The J gene is TRBJ1-1, the V gene TRBV5-1, with 7 bases identical to TRBD1. The junction had 8 bases not matched to a gene; V was cut back by 6 bases and J by 0 bases. Germline lookup yields CDR1 SGHRS and CDR2 YFSETQ. The CDR3 is made up of 15 amino acids. CDR3 loop: CASTSQGYMNTEAFF. In DNA form, the CDR3 reads TGCGCCAGCACCTCACAGGGGTACATGAACACTGAAGCTTTCTTT. The variable domain in full, with the rest retrieved from reference TRBV5-1 and TRBJ1-1, is KAGVTQTPRYLIKTRGQQVTLSCSPISGHRSVSWYQQTPGQGLQFLFEYFSETQRNKGNFPGRFSGRQFSNSRSEMNVSTLELGDSALYLCASTSQGYMNTEAFFGQGTRLTVV.

This clonotype came up many times. This may be a read error, as it is one base from a much larger clone. The genes are TRBV2 and TRBJ1-1; D possibly corresponds to TRBD1 (6 bases). In germline, CDR1 is SNHLY, CDR2 FYNNEI. V lost 5 bases and J 4 bases, leaving 8 bases between the germline ends. The CDR3 runs to 12 residues. The CDR3 nucleotides are TGTGCCAGCAGTCAGGGGCCCACTGAAGCTTTCTTT. Translation gives CASSQGPTEAFF.

As to this clonotype: A read error may be the cause here, since a much bigger clone is one base away. The rearrangement uses TRBV29-1 and TRBJ2-7; D is undetermined. CDR3 length: 12 residues. Looked up from germline, CDR1 is SQVTM and CDR2 is ANQGSEA. This chain's CDR3 is CNVAEPLYEQYF. CDR3 bases: TGCAACGTAGCCGAGCCCCTCTACGAGCAGTACTTC.

This chain joins TRBV7-8 and TRBJ1-1; no clear D gene. The DNA end favors TRBJ2-1, so the J call may be wrong. This CDR3 contains 15 residues. The germline V gene encodes CDR1 SGHVS and CDR2 FQNEAQ. CDR3 region: CASSLRFSRNNEQFF. DNA of the CDR3: TGTGCCAGCAGCTTAAGGTTTTCTAGGAACAATGAGCAGTTCTTC.

The chain has TRBV20-1 and TRBJ2-7, with TRBD1 matching over 9 bases. TRBJ2-1 explains the end of the DNA better; the J call may be wrong. The CDR3 spans 15 residues. Per germline, CDR1 DFQATT and CDR2 SNEGSKA (reference sequence). CDR3 in DNA: TGCAGTGCTAGAGGACATGGAACAGGGGGCGATGAGCAGTTCTTC. Residues: CSARGHGTGGDEQFF.

This clonotype was detected many times. The rearrangement links TRBV29-1 to TRBJ1-1; D remains unclear. The CDR3 extends over 13 amino acids. V lost 2 bases, J lost 0 bases, and 7 bases lay in between. The germline V gene has CDR1 SQVTM and CDR2 ANQGSEA. CDR3 coding DNA: TGCAGCGTTGAATATGCGATGAACACTGAAGCTTTCTTT. It specifies CSVEYAMNTEAFF.

This clonotype was counted at least ten times. Given a much more abundant clone one base away, this may be a read error. The V and J genes are TRBV28 and TRBJ1-6; D unclear. The V and J ends lost 3 bases and 9 bases respectively, with 6 bases between them. The CDR3 has 12 amino acids. From germline, CDR1 is MDHEN and CDR2 SYDVKM. CDR3 loop: CASSLVASPLHF. In DNA, the CDR3 is TGTGCCAGCAGTTTGGTGGCTTCACCCCTCCACTTT. Drawing the rest from reference TRBV28 and TRBJ1-6, the complete variable domain is DVKVTQSSRYLVKRTGEKVFLECVQDMDHENMFWYRQDPGLGLRLIYFSYDVKMKEKGDIPEGYSVSREKKERFSLILESASTNQTSMYLCASSLVASPLHFGNGTRLTVT.

CDR3 bases: TGCAGTGCTAGAGACCAATGGACTAGCGGCTACGAGCAGTACTTC. Translated: CSARDQWTSGYEQYF. The V gene is TRBV20-1, the J gene TRBJ2-7; 10 positions agree with TRBD2. Losses at the gene ends were 0 bases for V and 3 bases for J; bases not matched to a gene: 5. The CDR3 consists of 15 residues. CDR1 is DFQATT and CDR2 is SNEGSKA in the germline V gene (reference sequence).

This clonotype has a handful of counts. The CDR3 DNA follows: TGCGCCAGCAGCGGCGAGTGGGGGACGGATAGAGCTTTCTTT. Its translation: CASSGEWGTDRAFF. J is TRBJ1-1 and V is TRBV4-1; a weak D match, TRBD1 (5 bases). Germline V gives CDR1 MGHRA, CDR2 YSYEKL. The length of the CDR3 is 14 residues. Trimming shortened V by 5 bases and J by 10 bases, and 20 bases separated the two germline ends.

This clonotype was seen at least ten times. J is TRBJ1-1 and V is TRBV6-1; 7 nucleotides align to TRBD1. Per germline, CDR1 MNHNS and CDR2 SASEGT. Unmatched junction bases numbered 5, after V lost 1 base and J lost 3 bases. This CDR3 region has 15 residues. The CDR3 sequence: CASSEVETGYTEAFF. In DNA, the CDR3 is TGTGCCAGCAGTGAAGTTGAGACAGGGTACACTGAAGCTTTCTTT.

In regard to this clonotype: At one of its ends the junction is not consistent with the germline gene, which may arise from a read error. The chain has TRBV10-3 and TRBJ2-5, with TRBD2 identical over 9 bases. From germline, CDR1 is ENHRY and CDR2 SYGVKD. The CDR3 has 17 residues. This chain's CDR3 is CAIRRDSGGENQKTQYF. CDR3 coding DNA: TGTGCCATCAGACGGGATAGCGGGGGCGAAAACCAAAAGACCCAGTACTTC.

The rearrangement uses TRBV9 and TRBJ1-2; D gene unclear. V lost 3 bases to trimming and J lost 10 bases, with 10 bases between them. The CDR3 spans 11 residues. Germline loops: CDR1 SGDLS, CDR2 YYNGEE. The CDR3 DNA sequence: TGTGCCAGCAGCGAGGAGGGTGACTACACCTTC. Translating gives CASSEEGDYTF.

In this sample, this clonotype turned up many times. V usage is TRBV7-8 and J usage is TRBJ1-3; D is unresolved. The CDR3 is 15 residues long. From germline, CDR1 is SGHVS and CDR2 FQNEAQ. V was shortened by 4 bases and J by 0 bases, with 10 bases between the two germline ends. The CDR3 nucleotides are TGTGCCAGCAGCTCTGACACCTACTCTGGAAACACCATATATTTT. As protein: CASSSDTYSGNTIYF.

This rearrangement joins TRBV20-1 to TRBJ1-1; D might be TRBD1 (5 bases). Per the germline V gene, CDR1 is DFQATT and CDR2 is SNEGSKA (reference sequence). CDR3 length: 13 amino acids. Trimming removed 5 bases at V and 3 bases at J, with 13 bases between. The CDR3 DNA reads as TGCAGTGCTCAACCGGGGGGGGACACTGAAGCTTTCTTT. Protein sequence: CSAQPGGDTEAFF.

This clonotype was counted many times. The chain employs TRBV29-1 and TRBJ1-2; TRBD1 agrees at 8 bases. CDR1 and CDR2 from the germline V gene are SQVTM and ANQGSEA. CDR3 size: 16 residues. With 5 bases clipped from V and 4 bases from J, the junction kept 15 bases outside the gene matches. The CDR3 DNA sequence: TGCAGCGTTTACAGCCGAAGGACAGGGAGCGGCTATGGCTACACCTTC. Its protein is CSVYSRRTGSGYGYTF.

The gene calls are TRBV25-1 and TRBJ2-7; D might be TRBD2 (6 bases). The V end lost 8 bases, the J end lost 0 bases, and 11 bases lay between the germline ends. Germline V CDR1 and CDR2: MGHDK, SYGVNS. This CDR3 is built from 13 residues. CDR3 protein: CASLVGLSYEQYF. The CDR3 DNA reads TGTGCCAGCTTAGTGGGACTCTCCTACGAGCAGTACTTC.

Turning to this clonotype: A much larger clone is a single base away; this may be a read error. The chain carries TRBV7-9 and TRBJ1-4; unclear D gene. This CDR3 region has 14 residues. Trimming took 5 bases from V and 8 from J, leaving 15 bases between them. CDR1 and CDR2 (germline): SEHNR, FQNEAQ (reference sequence). The CDR3 spells CASSQVSVDEKLFF. The CDR3 nucleotides read TGTGCCAGCAGCCAAGTCAGTGTGGACGAAAAACTGTTTTTT.

There are many counts of this clonotype. This chain uses TRBV7-9 with TRBJ2-2; 7 bases fit TRBD1. From germline, CDR1 is SEHNR and CDR2 FQNEAQ (reference sequence). J gave up 6 bases and V 5 bases, and 6 bases lay outside the gene matches. The CDR3 consists of 14 residues. CDR3 in DNA: TGTGCCAGCAGCAAGACAGGGTCCCCCGGGGAGCTGTTTTTT. This sequence encodes CASSKTGSPGELFF.

The V and J genes are TRBV25-1 and TRBJ1-2; the match to TRBD1 covers 8 bases. The CDR3 extends over 15 amino acids. V lost 8 bases to trimming and J lost 6 bases; unmatched junction nucleotides: 14. Germline V gives CDR1 MGHDK, CDR2 SYGVNS. The CDR3 sequence is CASVVGGQGADGYTF. CDR3 nucleotides: TGTGCCAGCGTTGTTGGGGGGCAGGGGGCAGATGGCTACACCTTC.

The sample holds many counts of this clonotype. V and J are TRBV5-1 and TRBJ2-7; TRBD2 matches 9 bases. Germline V gene data show CDR1 as SGHRS and CDR2 as YFSETQ. CDR3 length: 15 residues. Trimming at V came to 4 bases and at J to 2 bases, leaving 7 bases not matched to a gene. CDR3 loop: CASSHRLAATYEQYF. In nucleotides, the CDR3 is TGCGCCAGCAGCCACAGACTAGCGGCGACCTACGAGCAGTACTTC.

The genes are TRBV7-3 and TRBJ1-3; no reliable D call. The V gene lost 5 bases and the J gene lost 8 bases, with 13 bases spanning the gap. The CDR3 is made up of 13 amino acids. Germline V gene sequence: CDR1 SGHTA, CDR2 FQGTGA. CDR3 in amino acids: CASSLGYGYTIYF. DNA for the CDR3: TGTGCCAGCAGCCTCGGATATGGCTACACCATATATTTT. The full variable domain, with the rest looked up from reference TRBV7-3 and TRBJ1-3, is GAGVSQTPSNKVTEKGKYVELRCDPISGHTALYWYRQSLGQGPEFLIYFQGTGAADDSGLPNDRFFAVRPEGSVSTLKIQRTERGDSAVYLCASSLGYGYTIYFGEGSWLTVV.

V is TRBV6-4 and J is TRBJ2-2, with no clear D. This CDR3 region has 15 residues. V was clipped by 0 bases and J by 1 base, with 6 bases between them. Germline CDR1 MRHNA, CDR2 SNTAGT. As DNA, the CDR3 is TGTGCCAGCAGTGACTCGGTGGGGAACACCGGGGAGCTGTTTTTT. This sequence encodes CASSDSVGNTGELFF.

The chain couples TRBV12-3 or TRBV12-4 to TRBJ1-1; no definite D call. The V and J ends lost 2 bases and 1 base respectively, with 11 bases between them. The CDR3 is 15 residues long. This CDR3 reads CASSLLARANTEAFF. DNA of the CDR3: TGTGCCAGCAGTTTATTAGCCCGAGCGAACACTGAAGCTTTCTTT.